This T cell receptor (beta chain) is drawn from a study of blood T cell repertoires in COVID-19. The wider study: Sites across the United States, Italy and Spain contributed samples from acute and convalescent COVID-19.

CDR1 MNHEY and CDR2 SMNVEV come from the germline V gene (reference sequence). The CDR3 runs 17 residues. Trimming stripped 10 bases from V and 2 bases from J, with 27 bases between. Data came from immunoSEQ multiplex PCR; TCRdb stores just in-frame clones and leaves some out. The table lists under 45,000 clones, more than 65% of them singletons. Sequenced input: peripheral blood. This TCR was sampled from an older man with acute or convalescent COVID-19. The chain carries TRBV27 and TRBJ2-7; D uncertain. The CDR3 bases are TGTGCCACCCGACCCCCAGTGGGCAGATTAGGAACCTACGAGCAGTACTTC. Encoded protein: CATRPPVGRLGTYEQYF.